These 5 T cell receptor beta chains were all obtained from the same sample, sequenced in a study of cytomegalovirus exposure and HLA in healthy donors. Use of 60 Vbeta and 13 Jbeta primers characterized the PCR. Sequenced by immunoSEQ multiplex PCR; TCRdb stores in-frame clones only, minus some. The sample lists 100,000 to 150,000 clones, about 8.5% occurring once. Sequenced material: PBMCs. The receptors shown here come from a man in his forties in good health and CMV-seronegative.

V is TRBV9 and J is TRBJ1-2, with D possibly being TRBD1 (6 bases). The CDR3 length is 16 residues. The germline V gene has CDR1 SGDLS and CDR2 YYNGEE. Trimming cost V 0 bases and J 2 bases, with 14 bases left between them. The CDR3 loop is CASSVVTGPRNYGYTF. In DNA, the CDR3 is TGTGCCAGCAGCGTAGTGACAGGTCCGCGCAACTATGGCTACACCTTC.

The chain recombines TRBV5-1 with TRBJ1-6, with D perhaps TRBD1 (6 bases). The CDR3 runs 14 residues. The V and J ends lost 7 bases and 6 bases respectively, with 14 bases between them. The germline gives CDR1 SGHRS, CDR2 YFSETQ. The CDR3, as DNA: TGCGCCAGCCGACAGGTGGAAGGTAATTCACCCCTCCACTTT. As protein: CASRQVEGNSPLHF.

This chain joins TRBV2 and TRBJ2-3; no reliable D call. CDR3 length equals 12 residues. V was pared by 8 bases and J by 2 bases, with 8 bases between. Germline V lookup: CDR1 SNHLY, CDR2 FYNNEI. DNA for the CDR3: TGTGCCAGCGGTGGGCTCACAGATACGCAGTATTTT. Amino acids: CASGGLTDTQYF.

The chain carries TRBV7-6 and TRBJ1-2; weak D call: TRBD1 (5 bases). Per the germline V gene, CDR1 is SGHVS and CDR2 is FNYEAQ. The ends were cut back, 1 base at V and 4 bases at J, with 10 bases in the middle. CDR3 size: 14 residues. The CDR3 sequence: CASSLGRASYGYTF. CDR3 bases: TGTGCCAGCAGCTTAGGCAGGGCGAGCTATGGCTACACCTTC.

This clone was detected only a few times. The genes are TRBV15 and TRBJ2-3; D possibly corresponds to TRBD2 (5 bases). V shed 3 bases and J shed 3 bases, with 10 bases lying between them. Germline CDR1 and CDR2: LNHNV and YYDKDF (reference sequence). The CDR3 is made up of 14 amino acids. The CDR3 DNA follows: TGTGCCACCAGCAGCCTGTCGGGGACAGATACGCAGTATTTT. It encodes CATSSLSGTDTQYF.